This T cell receptor beta chain was profiled in a study of shared clonotypes between healthy human individuals (TCRdb year 2020). About the investigation overall: A couple of women and three men aged 18 to 49 years were included in the cohort. For each donor, three plates each were used for CD4 naive and CD4 memory, two plates were used for CD8 naive, and one plate was used for CD8 memory. To estimate repertoire size and how much clonotypes are shared between individuals, the study performed deep sequencing of blood TCR repertoires from five healthy adults. Libraries were prepared and TCR repertoires were sequenced by different laboratories using diverse techniques, in order to increase sequencing depth and limit assay-specific biases. Per donor, leukapheresis produced somewhere between about 0.85 and 10 billion PBMCs.

General conclusions and limits of the study: The small number of donors limited the genetic and exposure-history diversity represented. Incomplete sequencing was indicated by rarefaction of sorted-subset datasets, despite the large sequencing depth. Across four donors, approximately 4.6% of naive CD4, approximately 3.5% of naive CD8, 2.3% of memory CD4, and approximately 0.4% of memory CD8 clonotypes were shared. Naive subsets generally had larger estimated clonotype richness than memory subsets. Only blood was sampled, and tissue TCR repertoires likely differ from those in blood. Compared with non-shared clonotypes, clonotypes shared by all four sorted-subset donors had higher generation probabilities. Pairwise subsampling indicated that sequencing depth was expected to affect the degree of clonotype sharing among donors.

CD8 naive samples consisted of CD45RO-negative cells that were positively selected for CCR7, yielding a CD45RA+CCR7+ population without TemRA cells. The donors were healthy, HIV-negative adults who had no recently reported acute infections or vaccinations. Every donor was a Caucasian adult residing in Nashville, Tennessee, USA. Blood was obtained by leukapheresis, after which PBMCs were separated by Ficoll-Histopaque density gradient centrifugation and cryopreserved in liquid nitrogen vapor phase. Analytical flow cytometry was used to check the purity and quantity of each magnetically sorted T cell population. Genomic DNA was isolated from every sorted fraction and measured by UV absorbance on a Nanodrop 2000c. TCR CDR3 regions were amplified from genomic DNA by multiplex PCR using the deep immunoSEQ assay. Genomic DNA extracted from each cell subset was distributed evenly over all wells of several immunoSEQ 96-well plates, and each plate served as one replicate. For sorted subsets, 150 to 200 ng genomic DNA, equal to tens of thousands of T cell genomes, was loaded into each replicate PCR. Purified libraries were measured with a Qubit 3.0 fluorometer, size-checked on a Bioanalyzer 2100, and measured again with the KAPA Library Quantification kit. A separate single-read 150-cycle Illumina NextSeq 550 flow cell was used to sequence each immunoSEQ 96-well plate. The study's own analysis went as follows. Because the immunoSEQ output held only junctional sequences and lacked quality scores, the filtering could not match the filtering applied to full-length reads. To assign V/J genes and CDR3, sequences were annotated using PyIR, a Python wrapper for IgBLAST v1.9, with IMGT germline references. Reads were removed for weak V/J assignments (E-value above 1e-6), missing CDR3, stop codons, out-of-frame junctions, or ambiguous translated residues. V3J clonotypes were defined as sequences sharing the same inferred V gene, J gene, and CDR3 amino acid sequence. Percentage overlap between repertoires was calculated by dividing the number of shared unique clonotypes by the size of the smaller repertoire. Richness of each repertoire was evaluated using RTK rarefaction, the Chao1 estimator, and Recon v2.1 estimates of unobserved clonotypes. For all TCRbeta clonotypes obtained by the gDNA method from a few donors, generation probabilities were computed with OLGA. TCRdb holds this immuneACCESS table with in-frame rearrangements only. Some clones are missing; in checked studies, unresolved V genes explain under half, and the rest has no known cause. The V and J calls and clone size come from that table; D and trimming were worked out from the DNA. Counted in this sample were approximately 2,000,000 clones; just under 95% of them appeared once. Together, the top ten hold over 1.5% of the sample.

This clone was recorded only once. This receptor's antigen is unknown. Per-base qualities were not stored, and no clone one base away is much larger. Deletion took 2 bases off V and 0 bases off J, with a span of 11 bases between the germline ends. The CDR3 goes from the cysteine to the phenylalanine over 15 residues. Only CDR3 DNA is held: 45 bases, read in frame from base 1. Taken from the germline V gene (reference sequence), the CDR1 and CDR2 loops are MNHNY and SVGAGI. Sequenced input: naive CD8+ T cells from PBMCs. The cell subset or site label on this specimen signifies: CD45RA+CCR7+. The clonotype was recovered from a man younger than 35 in good health. Some clones in this sample may be carry-over from other donors' samples. The chain links TRBV6-6 with TRBJ2-7; the D call could be TRBD1 or TRBD2, with each sharing 5 bases. This receptor has the CDR3 CASSYGGLSSYEQYF. The nucleotide sequence reads as follows: TGTGCCAGCAGTTACGGGGGATTAAGCTCCTACGAGCAGTACTTC.